This TCR beta chain was found in a study of cytomegalovirus exposure and HLA in healthy donors. Study-wide context: Across a few hundred genotyped donors, about 80% landed in the Caucasian-associated ancestry cluster.

Primers included in the PCR were 60 Vbeta and 13 Jbeta primers. Generated by immunoSEQ multiplex PCR, the TCRdb table keeps only in-frame clones and is missing some. The sample holds approximately 160,000 clones, about 71% seen once. This CDR3 comprises 11 residues. With 4 bases removed from V and 5 bases from J, the gap between germline ends came to 6 bases. CDR1 is SGHVS, CDR2 FNYEAQ, per germline. This clone was recorded a few times. Its antigen is unidentified. The same CDR3 also results from other DNA sequences found in this sample. General study findings and limits: A missense variant in DCLRE1C was later tied to TCR beta V- and J-gene trimming. TCR beta chains associated with HLA were, in a later analysis, more clonally expanded than equally common others. Rarity held for most TCR sequences, but there were some public TCRs that occurred in many donors.

The sample was PBMCs. J is TRBJ2-7 and V is TRBV7-6, with unresolved D. This clonotype was sampled from a man in his fifties or sixties in good health and CMV-seronegative. The CDR3 protein is CASSSVDEQYF. The CDR3 DNA reads TGTGCCAGCAGCTCGGTGGACGAGCAGTACTTC.